Listed here are 30 T cell receptor beta chains from one sample, sequenced in a study of tumor-infiltrating lymphocytes in primary liver carcinoma. For blood RNA, unsorted whole blood served as the source, and germline DNA was extracted too. cDNA specific to TCR beta was made from 450 to 500 ng of total RNA, with a constant-region primer employed for priming. Three nested multiplex PCR rounds, a slightly modified ARM-PCR method, built the TCR beta libraries. Two initial PCR rounds of around 10 cycles each paired TRBV1-TRBV30 forward primers with a C-beta reverse primer. TCRdb reanalysed the multiplex PCR reads using MiXCR and keeps one entry per CDR3 protein. Among just over 300,000 distinct CDR3 sequences listed, nearly 60% were seen once. Input material: peripheral blood. The receptors come from a woman under 40 with primary liver carcinoma and hepatitis B virus infection.

This clonotype was counted only a few times. The V and J genes are TRBV6-2 or TRBV6-3 and TRBJ2-7; possible D gene TRBD1, 6 bases. Germline V gene data show CDR1 as MNHEY and CDR2 as SVGEGT. The V and J ends lost 5 bases and 4 bases respectively, with 15 bases between them. There are 14 residues in the CDR3. CDR3 nucleotides: TGTGCCAGCAGTCAGTTCCGGGACAATTACGAGCAGTACTTC. As protein: CASSQFRDNYEQYF.

Remarks on this clonotype: Because it lacks the conserved phenylalanine or tryptophan at the end, this CDR3 is likely a read error. The chain combines TRBV6-2 or TRBV6-3 with TRBJ2-1; D is ambiguous. There are 16 residues in the CDR3. Germline assignment: CDR1 MNHEY and CDR2 SVGEGT. Trimming stripped 7 bases from V and 0 bases from J, with 16 bases between. The CDR3 DNA is TGTGCCAGCATCCCAGCCAGCAGGAGCTCCTACAATGAGCAGTTCTTA. Translation: CASIPASRSSYNEQFL.

To note about this clonotype: A much larger clonotype is one base distant, so this may be a read error. This rearrangement joins TRBV29-1 to TRBJ2-5; 12 bases match TRBD2. Germline assignment: CDR1 SQVTM and CDR2 ANQGSEA. The CDR3 is 15 amino acids. Here the CDR3 reads CNTTDRTSGEETQYF. The CDR3 region has the DNA TGCAACACAACAGATCGGACTAGCGGGGAAGAGACCCAGTACTTC. The whole variable domain, filled in from reference TRBV29-1 and TRBJ2-5, reads SAVISQKPSRDICQRGTSLTIQCQVDSQVTMMFWYRQQPGQSLTLIATANQGSEATYESGFVIDKFPISRPNLTFSTLTVSNMSPEDSSIYLCNTTDRTSGEETQYFGPGTRLLVL.

In regard to this clonotype: Germline and junction disagree at one end, which may indicate a read error. V is TRBV12-3 or TRBV12-4 and J is TRBJ2-5, with TRBD2 matching over 11 bases. CDR3 size: 15 residues. CDR3 in amino acids: CTSSGLAGGPETQYF. CDR3 DNA sequence: TGTACCAGCAGCGGATTAGCGGGAGGGCCTGAGACCCAGTACTTC.

The chain couples TRBV4-2 to TRBJ2-3; D is possibly TRBD2 (5 bases). The CDR3 runs 17 residues. The germline gives CDR1 LGHNA, CDR2 YNFKEQ. Trimming stripped 3 bases from V and 1 base from J, with 17 bases between. CDR3 loop: CASSHSLGARGTDTQYF. As DNA, the CDR3 is TGTGCCAGCAGCCATTCACTAGGAGCCCGGGGCACAGATACGCAGTATTTT.

This chain uses TRBV12-3 or TRBV12-4 with TRBJ2-7; D is unclear. The length of the CDR3 is 13 residues. The V end was cut by 4 bases, the J end by 4 bases, with 11 bases between. The CDR3 DNA follows: TGTGCCAGCAGTTCCCCTGCCTCGTACGAGCAGTACTTC. Translated, it gives CASSSPASYEQYF.

The chain employs TRBV10-3 and TRBJ2-3; 10 bases line up with TRBD1. This CDR3 spans 19 amino acids. CDR1 is ENHRY and CDR2 is SYGVKD in the germline V gene. V trimming: 10 bases; J trimming: 0 bases; junction bases outside the gene matches: 19. CDR3 sequence: CATSRVDRDRGSSTDTQYF. The CDR3 bases are TGTGCCACCTCCCGGGTTGACCGGGACAGGGGATCGAGCACAGATACGCAGTATTTT.

As concerns this clonotype: One end of the junction does not line up with germline, which may come from a read error. This chain links TRBV6-2 or TRBV6-3 with TRBJ2-5; D not certain. Looked up from germline, CDR1 is MNHEY and CDR2 is SVGEGT. This CDR3 has 12 amino acids. CDR3 protein: CASSPAEEIQYF. The CDR3 coding sequence is TGTGCCAGCAGTCCAGCCGAAGAGATCCAGTACTTC.

There are many counts of this clonotype. The gene calls are TRBV12-3 or TRBV12-4 and TRBJ2-3; D not certain. This CDR3 region has 13 residues. V lost 5 bases, J lost 7 bases, and 13 bases lay in between. The CDR3: CASSPSTGNTQYF. In DNA form, the CDR3 reads TGTGCCAGCAGTCCGTCGACTGGTAATACGCAGTATTTT.

In regard to this clonotype: Since a much larger clone is just one base distant, this may be a read error. In DNA, the CDR3 is TGTGTCAGCGCGTTTGATGTCCATGCACCCTATAGCAATCAGCCCCAGCATTTT. Translating gives CVSAFDVHAPYSNQPQHF. V usage is TRBV6-2 or TRBV6-3 and J usage is TRBJ1-5; D gene ambiguous. The CDR3 has 18 residues. Germline lookup yields CDR1 MNHEY and CDR2 SVGEGT.

This clonotype was observed a few times. The junction departs from the called germline gene at one end, perhaps through a read error. The rearrangement joins TRBV6-2 or TRBV6-3 to TRBJ2-2, with D possibly being TRBD2 (5 bases). The CDR3 is 14 amino acids. The germline V gene has CDR1 MNHEY and CDR2 SVGEGT. The CDR3 spells CASRSTGNTGELFF. CDR3 bases: TGTGCCAGCCGAAGTACGGGGAACACCGGGGAGCTTTTTTTT.

This chain joins TRBV4-2 and TRBJ1-2; perhaps TRBD1 as D (5 bases). The CDR3 is 13 residues long. Germline V lookup: CDR1 LGHNA, CDR2 YNFKEQ. With 1 base removed from V and 4 bases from J, the gap between germline ends came to 7 bases. This CDR3 is CASSQAGGYGYTF. The CDR3 DNA is TGTGCCAGCAGCCAAGCTGGGGGCTATGGCTACACCTTC.

This clonotype was detected ten times or more. This sequence joins TRBV12-3 or TRBV12-4 and TRBJ2-1, with D perhaps being TRBD1 or TRBD2 (5 bases each). The CDR3 is made up of 14 amino acids. Trimming cost V 5 bases and J 4 bases, with 12 bases left between them. CDR3 bases: TGTGCCAGCAGTCCCCGGGGCTCATACAATGAGCAGTTCTTC. It encodes CASSPRGSYNEQFF.

V gene TRBV11-2 combines with J gene TRBJ2-1; D call uncertain. The CDR3 contains 14 residues. Germline CDR1 SGHAT, CDR2 FQNNGV. V gave up 1 base and J gave up 13 bases, with 17 bases separating them. CDR3 nucleotide sequence: TGTGCCAGCAGCTTAGCCTGGAGATCCAATAAACAGTTCTTC. Residues: CASSLAWRSNKQFF.

As regards this clonotype: A much bigger clone sits one base away, suggesting this may be a read error. This rearrangement joins TRBV4-1 to TRBJ2-1; TRBD1 matches at 7 bases. CDR3 length: 15 amino acids. Germline-derived CDR1 and CDR2 are MGHRA and YSYEKL. V trimming: 7 bases; J trimming: 4 bases; junction bases outside the gene matches: 10. As DNA, the CDR3 is TGCGCCAGCAACCTAGACAGGGCCCAGTACAATGAGCAGTTCTTC. Translation gives CASNLDRAQYNEQFF.

In the case of this clonotype: This may arise from a read error, as a much more abundant clone is one base away. CDR3 loop: CGVQDRVLPDTQYF. The CDR3 DNA follows: TGCGGCGTCCAGGACAGGGTACTCCCGGATACGCAGTATTTT. The genes are TRBV29-1 and TRBJ2-3, with 8 bases identical to TRBD1. The CDR3 has 14 residues. Germline loops: CDR1 SQVTM, CDR2 ANQGSEA.

Notes on this clonotype: A read error is possible here, since a much larger clone lies one base away. The chain couples TRBV10-2 to TRBJ1-2; D might be TRBD1 (5 bases). Trimming removed 6 bases from V and 5 bases from J, with 10 bases in between. The CDR3 has 12 amino acids. Germline-derived CDR1 and CDR2 are WSHSY and SAAADI. DNA for the CDR3: TGCGCCAGCAGAAGAGACAGATATGGCTACACCTTC. Translation: CASRRDRYGYTF.

The CDR3 loop reads CNGGRAACNEQFF. The CDR3 nucleotides are TGCAACGGAGGGAGGGCGGCCTGCAATGAGCAGTTCTTC. The chain combines TRBV29-1 with TRBJ2-1; the match to TRBD2 covers 7 bases. There are 13 residues in the CDR3. Germline assignment: CDR1 SQVTM and CDR2 ANQGSEA.

Of note for this clonotype: A much bigger clone sits one base away, suggesting this may be a read error. This sequence joins TRBV6-6 and TRBJ2-7; D perhaps matches TRBD2 (7 bases). Germline values: CDR1 MNHNY, CDR2 SVGAGI (reference sequence). The CDR3 spans 14 residues. The CDR3 is CANSYGRGGYEQYF. CDR3 sequence (DNA): TGTGCCAACAGTTACGGCAGGGGAGGGTACGAGCAGTACTTC.

Remarks on this clonotype: One junction end disagrees with the germline gene, perhaps due to a read error. The genes are TRBV6-2 or TRBV6-3 and TRBJ1-5; D may be TRBD1 (5 bases). In germline, CDR1 is MNHEY, CDR2 SVGEGT. The CDR3 spans 15 residues. The CDR3 nucleotides are TGTGCCAGCGGTTACGCCACAGGCAGCAATCAGCCCCAGCATTTT. It codes for CASGYATGSNQPQHF.

Note on this clonotype: This may come from a read error, since a much larger clone is one base off. The CDR3 loop reads CSVVPRASGTGEETQYF. DNA for the CDR3: TGCAGCGTTGTCCCTCGGGCTAGCGGGACCGGTGAAGAGACCCAGTACTTC. The chain uses TRBV29-1 and TRBJ2-5, with TRBD2 matching 9 bases. The CDR3 extends over 17 amino acids. Trimming removed 4 bases from V and 3 bases from J; junction bases left unmatched: 15. Germline loops: CDR1 SQVTM, CDR2 ANQGSEA.

As regards this clonotype: The CDR3 carries no conserved terminal phenylalanine or tryptophan, so it likely arises from a read error. V gene TRBV28 combines with J gene TRBJ1-2, with D tentatively TRBD1 (6 bases). There are 13 residues in the CDR3. Germline V lookup: CDR1 MDHEN, CDR2 SYDVKM. This CDR3 reads CVSAGALDYGYTI. CDR3 nucleotides: TGTGTCAGCGCAGGGGCGCTTGACTATGGCTACACCATC.

The chain couples TRBV28 to TRBJ2-7, with a weak D call TRBD1 (6 bases). CDR3 size: 15 residues. V was shortened by 9 bases and J by 3 bases, with 21 bases between the two germline ends. The germline V gene encodes CDR1 MDHEN and CDR2 SYDVKM. CDR3 sequence reads: CASSPFITRGYEQYF. CDR3 bases: TGTGCCAGTAGCCCATTCATAACCAGGGGCTACGAGCAGTACTTC.

Of note for this clonotype: This may arise from a read error, as a much more abundant clone is one base away. V is TRBV29-1 and J is TRBJ2-7, with unresolved D. Germline V lookup: CDR1 SQVTM, CDR2 ANQGSEA. V lost 4 bases and J 4 bases, leaving 8 bases between the germline ends. This CDR3 contains 11 residues. CDR3 loop: CSVVLEYEQYF. The CDR3 DNA sequence: TGCAGCGTTGTGTTGGAATACGAGCAGTACTTC.

Regarding this clonotype: At one end, the junction sequence differs from germline, possibly due to a read error. V usage is TRBV4-2 and J usage is TRBJ2-1, with D perhaps given as TRBD1 or TRBD2 (6 bases each). From germline, CDR1 is LGHNA and CDR2 YNFKEQ. The CDR3 is made up of 15 amino acids. The CDR3 loop reads CASSQRIEGGYEQFF. The CDR3 DNA sequence: TGTGCTAGCAGCCAAAGAATAGAGGGGGGATATGAGCAGTTCTTC.

On this clonotype: Since a much larger clone is just one base distant, this may be a read error. The V gene is TRBV6-5, the J gene TRBJ2-2, with 7 bases aligning to TRBD1. Germline assignment: CDR1 MNHEY and CDR2 SVGAGI. Trimming at V came to 7 bases and at J to 0 bases, leaving 2 bases not matched to a gene. There are 14 residues in the CDR3. DNA for the CDR3: TGTGCCAGCAAGGGGGCGGCGAACACCGGGGAGCTGTTTTTT. It codes for CASKGAANTGELFF.

Points on this clonotype: As the CDR3 is not closed by the conserved phenylalanine or tryptophan, this likely results from a read error. V usage is TRBV6-6 and J usage is TRBJ2-4, with 16 bases fitting TRBD2. CDR3 length: 18 amino acids. V was clipped by 9 bases and J by 3 bases; unmatched bases: 11. Germline-derived CDR1 and CDR2 are MNHNY and SVGAGI (reference sequence). In DNA form, the CDR3 reads TGTGCCAGTGATAACCCGGGACTAGCGGGAGGGGACAAAAACATTCAGTACTTA. Its translation: CASDNPGLAGGDKNIQYL.

This clonotype appeared many times. The chain has TRBV11-2 and TRBJ2-7; D is tentatively TRBD1 or TRBD2 (5 bases each). The length of the CDR3 is 13 residues. Per the germline V gene, CDR1 is SGHAT and CDR2 is FQNNGV. Trimming took off 3 bases at V and 7 bases at J, with 13 bases between the two ends. The CDR3 sequence is CASSFGAVGEQYF. CDR3 bases: TGTGCCAGCAGCTTCGGGGCGGTTGGGGAGCAGTACTTC.

This clonotype was seen ten or more times. The chain links TRBV6-5 to TRBJ2-3; D remains unclear. The CDR3 is made up of 11 amino acids. CDR1 and CDR2 (germline): MNHEY, SVGAGI. The ends were cut back, 0 bases at V and 5 bases at J, with 0 bases in the middle. CDR3 region: CASSYSDTQYF. DNA of the CDR3: TGTGCCAGCAGTTACTCAGATACGCAGTATTTT.

This clonotype showed up just once. As the CDR3 is not closed by the conserved phenylalanine or tryptophan, this likely results from a read error. The J gene is TRBJ2-2, the V gene TRBV11-2; D not certain. From germline, CDR1 is SGHAT and CDR2 FQNNGV. CDR3 size: 15 residues. The CDR3 DNA reads as TGTACCAGCAGCTTAGGCATCGGGTACACCGGGGAGCTGTTTATT. Amino acids: CTSSLGIGYTGELFI.